A selection of T cell receptor beta chains follows, all from one sample in a study of blood T cell repertoires in COVID-19. TCRdb's table, derived via immunoSEQ multiplex PCR, lists solely in-frame clones and lacks some. The top ten clones hold roughly 0.9% of a sample with approximately 460,000 clones, 85% to 90% of them seen once. The specimen sequenced was peripheral blood. The receptors shown here come from a man aged 18-30 years with COVID-19, enrolled during active disease. Both conserved end residues are part of each CDR3. D genes are given only for firm matches. Clone size, where shown, is once, few, many, or a class for clones that have expanded.

>TRBJ2-5|-|15|TRBD2|TRBV5-1
CASSLSSGGQETQYF
TGCGCCAGCAGCTTGAGTAGCGGGGGCCAAGAGACCCAGTACTTC
>TRBJ2-3|-|17|-|TRBV5-1
CASSLESAGRLTDTQYF
TGCGCCAGCAGCTTGGAGTCTGCCGGGAGACTGACAGATACGCAGTATTTT
>TRBJ2-5|-|14|-|TRBV10-1
CASSESRGQETQYF
TGCGCCAGCAGTGAGAGCAGGGGACAAGAGACCCAGTACTTC
>TRBJ2-7|-|16|TRBD1|TRBV5-1
CASSLAGGQGSYEQYF
TGCGCCAGCAGCTTGGCCGGGGGACAGGGCTCCTACGAGCAGTACTTC
>TRBJ1-2|few|16|-|TRBV7-9
CASSPRGQGITHGYTF
TGTGCCAGCAGCCCCCGAGGGCAGGGGATTACCCATGGCTACACCTTC
>TRBJ1-5|-|14|TRBD1|TRBV2
CASSPGQDNQPQHF
TGTGCCAGCAGCCCGGGACAGGACAATCAGCCCCAGCATTTT
>TRBJ2-3|-|13|TRBD2|TRBV7-9
CAGERGGPDTQYF
TGTGCCGGGGAGCGGGGAGGGCCGGATACGCAGTATTTT
>TRBJ2-1|-|15|-|TRBV2
CASRPGQNAYNEQFF
TGTGCCAGCAGACCGGGACAAAACGCCTACAATGAGCAGTTCTTC
>TRBJ2-3|-|15|-|TRBV7-6
CASSFSTDSTDTQYF
TGTGCCAGCAGCTTTTCGACTGACAGCACAGATACGCAGTATTTT
>TRBJ2-3|-|15|TRBD1|TRBV9
CASSPRTGSTDTQYF
TGTGCCAGCAGCCCGAGGACAGGGTCCACAGATACGCAGTATTTT
>TRBJ1-3|-|13|-|TRBV6-5
CASTMSSGNTIYF
TGTGCCAGCACAATGAGCTCTGGAAACACCATATATTTT
>TRBJ1-4|-|18|-|TRBV2
CASSDYPASRGTNEKLFF
TGTGCCAGCAGTGATTACCCCGCTAGCCGAGGAACTAATGAAAAACTGTTTTTT
>TRBJ2-4|-|13|TRBD1|TRBV2
CASRYTGEGIQYF
TGTGCCAGCAGATATACAGGGGAAGGTATTCAGTACTTC
>TRBJ1-4|once|16|TRBD1|TRBV19
CASSVRTGRVPEKLFF
TGTGCCAGTAGTGTGCGGACAGGGAGGGTTCCTGAAAAACTGTTTTTT
>TRBJ1-4|-|15|TRBD1|TRBV18
CASSPQGQGNEKLFF
TGTGCCAGCTCACCACAGGGACAGGGGAACGAAAAACTGTTTTTT
>TRBJ2-1|once|14|TRBD2|TRBV3-1/TRBV3-2
CASSQGGSHNEQFF
TGTGCCAGCAGCCAAGGCGGGAGTCACAATGAGCAGTTCTTC
>TRBJ2-7|once|14|-|TRBV6-6
CASRPRGILYEQYF
TGTGCCAGCAGACCCCGGGGAATCCTCTACGAGCAGTACTTC
>TRBJ2-7|-|14|TRBD1|TRBV10-2
CASSVTGGFNEQYF
TGCGCCAGCAGTGTAACAGGGGGTTTCAACGAGCAGTACTTC
>TRBJ2-1|-|16|-|TRBV7-2
CASSQNRMTGVNEQFF
TGTGCCAGCAGCCAAAACCGCATGACGGGGGTGAATGAGCAGTTCTTC
>TRBJ2-3|-|15|TRBD2|TRBV5-1
CASSRLADSTDTQYF
TGCGCCAGCAGTCGCCTAGCGGACAGCACAGATACGCAGTATTTT
>TRBJ2-5|-|14|TRBD2|TRBV28
CASSFPAGEETQYF
TGTGCCAGCAGTTTCCCCGCGGGGGAAGAGACCCAGTACTTC
>TRBJ1-5|-|14|-|TRBV19
CASSIGWPPRPQHF
TGTGCCAGTAGTATAGGGTGGCCGCCACGGCCCCAGCATTTT
>TRBJ1-1|once|15|TRBD1|TRBV27
CASRFRTGPTAGAFF
TGTGCCAGCAGGTTTAGGACAGGGCCAACTGCGGGAGCTTTCTTT
>TRBJ1-2|few|12|-|TRBV19
CASIGDGYGYTF
TGTGCCAGTATTGGAGACGGGTATGGCTACACCTTC
>TRBJ1-6|-|13|-|TRBV27
CASSPSSYSPLHF
TGTGCCAGCAGTCCCTCTTCTTATTCACCCCTCCACTTT
>TRBJ2-5|-|15|TRBD2|TRBV6-2/TRBV6-3
CASSYSAGGFETQYF
TGTGCCAGCAGTTACTCTGCGGGAGGGTTCGAGACCCAGTACTTC
>TRBJ1-2|-|15|TRBD1|TRBV6-5
CASSNRQGAGYGYTF
TGTGCCAGCAGTAACCGACAGGGGGCGGGCTATGGCTACACCTTC
>TRBJ2-1|-|14|TRBD2|TRBV27
CASRLAGPYNEQFF
TGTGCCAGCCGACTAGCGGGGCCTTACAATGAGCAGTTCTTC
>TRBJ1-5|-|14|-|TRBV24-1
CATSWAGNNQPQHF
TGTGCCACCAGTTGGGCAGGGAACAATCAGCCCCAGCATTTT
>TRBJ1-1|-|15|-|TRBV28
CASSLGGNRNTEAFF
TGTGCCAGCAGTTTGGGGGGAAATAGGAACACTGAAGCTTTCTTT
>TRBJ2-7|once|12|-|TRBV5-1
CASSPDSYEQYF
TGCGCCAGCAGCCCGGACAGCTACGAGCAGTACTTC
>TRBJ2-7|few|13|-|TRBV7-9
CASSPQGPYEQYF
TGTGCCAGCAGCCCTCAGGGTCCCTACGAGCAGTACTTC
>TRBJ2-7|-|18|TRBD2|TRBV4-1
CASSQDITSGGRSYEQYF
TGCGCCAGCAGCCAAGATATTACTAGCGGGGGGAGGTCCTACGAGCAGTACTTC
>TRBJ2-1|-|17|TRBD2|TRBV5-1
CASSLAGGLSGREEQFF
TGCGCCAGCAGCTTGGCCGGGGGCCTTAGCGGGAGAGAGGAGCAGTTCTTC
>TRBJ2-1|-|13|-|TRBV14
CASQLTFYNEQFF
TGTGCCAGCCAGTTGACTTTCTACAATGAGCAGTTCTTC
>TRBJ2-7|-|14|-|TRBV11-2
CASSLPPNIREQYF
TGTGCCAGCAGCTTACCCCCCAACATTCGCGAGCAGTACTTC
>TRBJ1-5|once|14|-|TRBV30
CAWSPGSLGQPQHF
TGTGCCTGGAGTCCTGGTAGCTTAGGTCAGCCCCAGCATTTT
>TRBJ2-2|many|13|TRBD1|TRBV19
CASEGQGPGELFF
TGTGCCAGTGAGGGACAGGGGCCCGGGGAGCTGTTTTTT
>TRBJ1-5|-|15|-|TRBV4-2
CASSPVSGANQPQHF
TGTGCCAGCAGCCCGGTGTCAGGGGCCAATCAGCCCCAGCATTTT
>TRBJ2-5|-|14|TRBD2|TRBV5-4
CASSIREAGETQYF
TGTGCCAGCAGCATCCGGGAGGCGGGGGAGACCCAGTACTTC
>TRBJ1-2|-|12|TRBD1|TRBV7-9
CASSPLQGPYTF
TGTGCCAGCAGCCCACTACAGGGGCCCTACACCTTC
>TRBJ1-5|-|15|TRBD1|TRBV19
CASSSQGVSNQPQHF
TGTGCCAGTAGTTCTCAGGGGGTTAGCAATCAGCCCCAGCATTTT
>TRBJ1-1|-|12|-|TRBV27
CASSFLAGEAFF
TGTGCCAGCAGTTTTCTCGCAGGTGAAGCTTTCTTT
>TRBJ2-5|-|12|-|TRBV29-1
CSVRTAQETQYF
TGCAGCGTCCGGACAGCCCAAGAGACCCAGTACTTC
>TRBJ2-5|-|15|-|TRBV7-9
CASSPGIHQQETQYF
TGTGCCAGCAGCCCCGGGATACATCAACAAGAGACCCAGTACTTC
>TRBJ1-1|-|16|-|TRBV19
CASSIDCLGNGTEAFF
TGTGCCAGTAGTATAGATTGCCTGGGCAATGGTACTGAAGCTTTCTTT
>TRBJ1-2|-|14|-|TRBV14
CASSRTSGSYGYTF
TGTGCCAGCAGCCGCACCTCCGGTAGCTATGGCTACACCTTC
>TRBJ2-1|-|19|-|TRBV9
CASSVEGDPRSPSYNEQFF
TGTGCCAGCAGCGTAGAGGGGGACCCTAGATCCCCTTCCTACAATGAGCAGTTCTTC
>TRBJ2-1|-|13|TRBD2|TRBV7-3
CASSLISGNAQFF
TGTGCCAGCAGCTTAATAAGCGGGAATGCGCAGTTCTTC
>TRBJ2-1|-|16|TRBD1|TRBV5-8
CASSPRTGVRHNEQFF
TGTGCCAGCAGCCCCCGGACAGGGGTTCGACACAATGAGCAGTTCTTC
>TRBJ2-7|-|15|TRBD1|TRBV3-1/TRBV3-2
CASSPDRGPALEQYF
TGTGCCAGCAGCCCAGACAGGGGGCCGGCGCTCGAGCAGTACTTC
>TRBJ1-1|-|14|TRBD1|TRBV11-2
CASSSDRGLPEAFF
TGTGCCAGCAGCTCGGACAGGGGGCTCCCTGAAGCTTTCTTT
>TRBJ1-2|-|15|-|TRBV13
CASSPRGSLGYGYTF
TGTGCCAGCAGCCCCCGGGGGTCCTTGGGGTATGGCTACACCTTC
>TRBJ2-2|-|16|-|TRBV7-8
CASSLLSRLNTGELFF
TGTGCCAGCAGCTTACTATCCAGGCTAAACACCGGGGAGCTGTTTTTT
>TRBJ1-2|-|14|-|TRBV6-1
CASSEEGWSYGYTF
TGTGCCAGCAGTGAAGAGGGGTGGAGCTATGGCTACACCTTC